A selection of T cell receptor beta chains follows, all from one sample in a study of cytomegalovirus exposure and HLA in healthy donors. Assay: immunoSEQ multiplex PCR; the TCRdb copy retains only in-frame clones and omits some. The table lists 150,000 to 200,000 clones, approximately 72% of them singletons. Material: PBMCs. The receptors stem from a female donor in good health and CMV-seronegative. CDR3s include the opening cysteine and the closing phenylalanine or tryptophan. D genes are given only for firm matches. Size is stated for part of the rows, as once, few or many counts, or as a class when the clone is expanded.

size: few
J: TRBJ2-7
V: TRBV5-1
length: 13
D: .
CDR3: CASSLDRTYEQYF
DNA: TGCGCCAGCAGCTTAGACAGGACCTACGAGCAGTACTTC

size: .
J: TRBJ1-2
V: TRBV15
length: 16
D: .
CDR3: CATSSPTTGSNYGYTF
DNA: TGTGCCACCAGCAGTCCTACCACAGGGTCTAACTATGGCTACACCTTC

size: .
J: TRBJ1-3
V: TRBV29-1
length: 15
D: TRBD1
CDR3: CSVRTGGKAGNTIYF
DNA: TGCAGCGTTAGAACAGGGGGAAAGGCTGGAAACACCATATATTTT

size: .
J: TRBJ2-1
V: TRBV7-9
length: 14
D: TRBD2
CDR3: CASSLLAVGNEQFF
DNA: TGTGCCAGCAGCCTTCTAGCGGTAGGGAATGAGCAGTTCTTC

size: few
J: TRBJ2-7
V: TRBV7-8
length: 18
D: TRBD2
CDR3: CASSLAPGLAGGSYEQYF
DNA: TGTGCCAGCAGCCTCGCCCCGGGACTAGCGGGAGGTTCCTACGAGCAGTACTTC

size: .
J: TRBJ2-5
V: TRBV5-6
length: 16
D: TRBD1
CDR3: CASSLPPGGIEETQYF
DNA: TGTGCCAGCAGCTTACCGCCAGGGGGTATTGAGGAGACCCAGTACTTC

size: .
J: TRBJ1-2
V: TRBV30
length: 13
D: .
CDR3: CAWSLAGAGGYTF
DNA: TGTGCCTGGAGCCTAGCCGGAGCGGGAGGCTACACCTTC

size: few
J: TRBJ1-1
V: TRBV25-1
length: 12
D: .
CDR3: CASSEFGLAAFF
DNA: TGTGCCAGCAGTGAATTCGGGTTGGCGGCTTTCTTT

size: .
J: TRBJ2-1
V: TRBV9
length: 15
D: .
CDR3: CASSPRVAEYNEQFF
DNA: TGTGCCAGCAGCCCCCGGGTAGCGGAATACAATGAGCAGTTCTTC

size: .
J: TRBJ1-1
V: TRBV30
length: 13
D: .
CDR3: CAWSLTSGTEAFF
DNA: TGTGCCTGGAGTTTGACTTCGGGGACTGAAGCTTTCTTT

size: .
J: TRBJ1-2
V: TRBV12-2
length: 17
D: .
CDR3: CASRSPRHRGHDYGYTF
DNA: TGTGCAAGTCGCTCGCCTCGGCACAGGGGGCATGACTATGGCTACACCTTC

size: few
J: TRBJ1-2
V: TRBV7-9
length: 14
D: TRBD1
CDR3: CASSLSGTGNGYTF
DNA: TGTGCCAGCAGTTTAAGCGGGACAGGGAATGGCTACACCTTC

size: .
J: TRBJ1-2
V: TRBV7-8
length: 13
D: .
CDR3: CASSSSGVPGYTF
DNA: TGTGCCAGCAGCTCCTCAGGGGTGCCCGGCTACACCTTC

size: .
J: TRBJ2-7
V: TRBV9
length: 17
D: TRBD1
CDR3: CASSVGLGTGEAYEQYF
DNA: TGTGCCAGCAGCGTAGGGCTTGGGACAGGGGAGGCCTACGAGCAGTACTTC

size: .
J: TRBJ2-1
V: TRBV11-2
length: 15
D: .
CDR3: CASSLGAGTYNEQFF
DNA: TGTGCCAGCAGCTTAGGGGCCGGTACCTACAATGAGCAGTTCTTC

size: .
J: TRBJ2-7
V: TRBV6-1
length: 15
D: TRBD1
CDR3: CASSEWGQATYEQYF
DNA: TGTGCCAGCAGTGAATGGGGACAGGCTACCTACGAGCAGTACTTC

size: .
J: TRBJ2-3
V: TRBV15
length: 14
D: .
CDR3: CATTRGVGTDTQYF
DNA: TGTGCCACCACCAGGGGCGTGGGCACAGATACGCAGTATTTT

size: once
J: TRBJ2-7
V: TRBV7-7
length: 11
D: .
CDR3: CASSLGGGQYF
DNA: TGTGCCAGCAGCTTAGGGGGAGGACAGTACTTC

size: .
J: TRBJ1-2
V: TRBV7-8
length: 16
D: TRBD1
CDR3: CASSLGRQGAPYGYTF
DNA: TGTGCCAGCAGCTTAGGTCGACAGGGGGCCCCCTATGGCTACACCTTC

size: .
J: TRBJ1-1
V: TRBV7-8
length: 15
D: TRBD1
CDR3: CASSNLQGAYTEAFF
DNA: TGTGCCAGCAGCAACCTACAGGGGGCCTACACTGAAGCTTTCTTT

size: few
J: TRBJ1-1
V: TRBV6-6
length: 15
D: .
CDR3: CASSYPSGANTEAFF
DNA: TGTGCCAGCAGTTACCCGTCAGGGGCGAACACTGAAGCTTTCTTT

size: .
J: TRBJ1-2
V: TRBV27
length: 16
D: TRBD1
CDR3: CASSSGPDRFAYGYTF
DNA: TGTGCCAGCAGTTCCGGCCCGGACAGGTTCGCCTATGGCTACACCTTC

size: .
J: TRBJ2-5
V: TRBV6-5
length: 13
D: TRBD2
CDR3: CASKDSGRETQYF
DNA: TGTGCCAGCAAAGACAGCGGGAGGGAGACCCAGTACTTC

size: .
J: TRBJ2-7
V: TRBV29-1
length: 11
D: .
CDR3: CSVEEFYEQYF
DNA: TGCAGCGTTGAAGAATTCTACGAGCAGTACTTC

size: .
J: TRBJ2-7
V: TRBV30
length: 17
D: TRBD2
CDR3: CASRKTSGGPGVNEQYF
DNA: TGTGCCTCTCGGAAGACTAGCGGGGGCCCCGGGGTGAACGAGCAGTACTTC

size: .
J: TRBJ1-4
V: TRBV6-6
length: 16
D: TRBD1
CDR3: CASSYRSQGEGEKLFF
DNA: TGTGCCAGCAGTTACCGATCACAGGGGGAGGGGGAAAAACTGTTTTTT

size: .
J: TRBJ1-4
V: TRBV28
length: 16
D: .
CDR3: CASSFNSPGRDEKLFF
DNA: TGTGCCAGCAGTTTCAACAGTCCCGGGAGGGATGAAAAACTGTTTTTT

size: .
J: TRBJ1-1
V: TRBV20-1
length: 11
D: .
CDR3: CSAPGGPEAFF
DNA: TGCAGTGCTCCCGGGGGACCTGAAGCTTTCTTT

size: .
J: TRBJ2-7
V: TRBV30
length: 15
D: .
CDR3: CAWSVEAGSSYEQYF
DNA: TGTGCCTGGAGTGTAGAAGCGGGTAGCTCCTACGAGCAGTACTTC

size: .
J: TRBJ2-1
V: TRBV6-4
length: 14
D: TRBD1
CDR3: CASSETGDYNEQFF
DNA: TGTGCCAGCAGTGAAACAGGGGATTACAATGAGCAGTTCTTC

size: .
J: TRBJ2-2
V: TRBV19
length: 14
D: TRBD2
CDR3: CASSLASGTGELFF
DNA: TGTGCCAGTAGTTTGGCTAGCGGCACCGGGGAGCTGTTTTTT

size: .
J: TRBJ1-2
V: TRBV5-1
length: 14
D: .
CDR3: CASSLDTANYGYTF
DNA: TGCGCCAGCAGCTTAGATACAGCTAACTATGGCTACACCTTC

size: .
J: TRBJ1-1
V: TRBV18
length: 14
D: .
CDR3: CASSPQQVNTEAFF
DNA: TGTGCCAGCTCACCACAACAGGTGAACACTGAAGCTTTCTTT

size: .
J: TRBJ1-4
V: TRBV5-1
length: 13
D: .
CDR3: CASQGSVNEKLFF
DNA: TGCGCCAGCCAGGGGAGCGTAAATGAAAAACTGTTTTTT

size: .
J: TRBJ1-2
V: TRBV19
length: 13
D: .
CDR3: CASSIEWLGGYTF
DNA: TGTGCCAGTAGTATAGAGTGGTTGGGCGGCTACACCTTC

size: .
J: TRBJ2-7
V: TRBV11-3
length: 15
D: TRBD1
CDR3: CASSPGTGQTYEQYF
DNA: TGTGCCAGCAGCCCCGGGACAGGGCAAACCTACGAGCAGTACTTC

size: .
J: TRBJ1-1
V: TRBV10-2
length: 14
D: .
CDR3: CASSDPGRYTEAFF
DNA: TGCGCCAGCAGTGACCCAGGGCGATACACTGAAGCTTTCTTT

size: .
J: TRBJ2-3
V: TRBV5-1
length: 16
D: .
CDR3: CASTRAVADSTDTQYF
DNA: TGCGCCAGCACGAGGGCGGTAGCGGACAGCACAGATACGCAGTATTTT

size: .
J: TRBJ2-1
V: TRBV6-5
length: 16
D: TRBD1
CDR3: CASSYLPGTGYNEQFF
DNA: TGTGCCAGCAGTTACCTCCCCGGGACAGGGTACAATGAGCAGTTCTTC

size: .
J: TRBJ1-6
V: TRBV27
length: 13
D: .
CDR3: CASSLYFASPLHF
DNA: TGTGCCAGCAGTTTATATTTCGCGTCACCCCTCCACTTT

size: .
J: TRBJ2-1
V: TRBV6-1
length: 16
D: .
CDR3: CASSGSQGEYYNEQFF
DNA: TGTGCCAGCAGTGGGTCACAGGGAGAGTACTACAATGAGCAGTTCTTC

size: .
J: TRBJ2-2
V: TRBV6-1
length: 15
D: TRBD2
CDR3: CASGALAGGAGELFF
DNA: TGTGCCAGCGGAGCACTAGCGGGGGGCGCCGGGGAGCTGTTTTTT

size: .
J: TRBJ2-6
V: TRBV2
length: 16
D: .
CDR3: CASSRGRDSGANVLTF
DNA: TGTGCCAGCAGTCGGGGAAGGGACTCTGGGGCCAACGTCCTGACTTTC

size: .
J: TRBJ2-3
V: TRBV27
length: 14
D: TRBD2
CDR3: CASSLAGASLTQYF
DNA: TGTGCCAGCAGTTTAGCGGGAGCGTCCCTTACGCAGTATTTT

size: .
J: TRBJ2-7
V: TRBV28
length: 15
D: TRBD2
CDR3: CASSSLAGGSYEQYF
DNA: TGTGCCAGCAGTTCACTAGCGGGAGGCTCCTACGAGCAGTACTTC

size: .
J: TRBJ2-7
V: TRBV6-1
length: 15
D: .
CDR3: CASAREAEGTYEQYF
DNA: TGTGCCAGCGCGAGAGAGGCGGAGGGAACGTACGAGCAGTACTTC

size: .
J: TRBJ2-3
V: TRBV15
length: 13
D: .
CDR3: CATSRDLRDTQYF
DNA: TGTGCCACCAGCAGAGACCTGAGGGATACGCAGTATTTT

size: .
J: TRBJ1-2
V: TRBV28
length: 12
D: TRBD1
CDR3: CASQGVNYGYTF
DNA: TGTGCCAGCCAGGGGGTGAACTATGGCTACACCTTC

size: few
J: TRBJ2-1
V: TRBV7-3
length: 15
D: .
CDR3: CASSPPGGFRYEQFF
DNA: TGTGCCAGCAGCCCCCCCGGAGGATTTAGGTATGAGCAGTTCTTC

size: .
J: TRBJ1-6
V: TRBV6-5
length: 16
D: TRBD1
CDR3: CASSYWGGTGTSPLHF
DNA: TGTGCCAGCAGTTACTGGGGCGGGACAGGAACTTCACCCCTCCACTTT

size: few
J: TRBJ1-5
V: TRBV19
length: 16
D: .
CDR3: CASSRLEMGSNQPQHF
DNA: TGTGCCAGTAGCCGACTGGAGATGGGTAGCAATCAGCCCCAGCATTTT

size: .
J: TRBJ2-5
V: TRBV5-1
length: 13
D: .
CDR3: CASSWELKETQYF
DNA: TGCGCCAGCAGCTGGGAGTTAAAAGAGACCCAGTACTTC

size: .
J: TRBJ2-5
V: TRBV5-1
length: 16
D: TRBD1
CDR3: CASSLGGQASKETQYF
DNA: TGCGCCAGCAGCTTGGGTGGACAGGCATCAAAAGAGACCCAGTACTTC

size: few
J: TRBJ2-5
V: TRBV6-5
length: 13
D: TRBD1
CDR3: CASSDRGPETQYF
DNA: TGTGCCAGCAGCGACAGGGGGCCAGAGACCCAGTACTTC